This T cell receptor beta chain stems from a study of cytomegalovirus exposure and HLA in healthy donors. Background on the study: Out of roughly 200 million T cells, an earlier analysis found fewer than 140 million unique TCR beta sequences in total.

Study-level results: Published work reported that the classifier diagnosed cytomegalovirus status with high specificity and sensitivity. Highly shared variants forming one cluster were likely a sequencing artifact. In a later analysis, a missense DCLRE1C variant was linked to TCR beta V- and J-gene trimming.

The CDR3 totals 18 residues. V lost 3 bases to trimming and J lost 4 bases; unmatched junction nucleotides: 11. Looked up from germline, CDR1 is SGHAT and CDR2 is FQNNGV. PCR employed 60 Vbeta and 13 Jbeta primers. Clones were sequenced by immunoSEQ multiplex PCR, and TCRdb holds only the in-frame ones, with some missing. Counted here are around 170,000 clones, around four fifths occurring once; the ten biggest clones make up approximately 1.4%. On this clone: Its antigen remains unidentified.

The specimen was PBMCs. This receptor was obtained from a man younger than 35 in good health and CMV-seronegative. The chain joins TRBV11-2 to TRBJ2-5, with 13 positions matching TRBD2. The CDR3 reads CASSFRPPTSGGAETQYF. As DNA, the CDR3 is TGTGCCAGCAGCTTTCGTCCTCCAACTAGCGGGGGGGCAGAGACCCAGTACTTC.